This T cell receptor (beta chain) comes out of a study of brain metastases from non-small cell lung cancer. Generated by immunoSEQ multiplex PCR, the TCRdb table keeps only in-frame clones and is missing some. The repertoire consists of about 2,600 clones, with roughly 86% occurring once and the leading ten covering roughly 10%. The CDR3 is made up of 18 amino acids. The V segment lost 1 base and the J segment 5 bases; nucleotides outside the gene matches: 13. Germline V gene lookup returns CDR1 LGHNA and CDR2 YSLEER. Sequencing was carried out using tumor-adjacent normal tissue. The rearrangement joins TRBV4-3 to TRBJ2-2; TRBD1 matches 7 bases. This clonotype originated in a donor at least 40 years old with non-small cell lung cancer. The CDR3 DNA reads TGCGCCAGCAGCCAAGCCTCACGACAGGGAGACAGGACCGGGGAGCTGTTTTTT. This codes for CASSQASRQGDRTGELFF.